This TCR beta chain stems from a study of blood T cell repertoires in COVID-19 (dated by TCRdb to 2018 to 2021). A note on the overall study: The collaborator samples originated in the United States, Italy and Spain and spanned the acute and convalescent phases of COVID-19. The prospective study material was composed of cDNA or gDNA derived from T cells, B-cell-depleted T cells, or PBMCs. Subjects who had been exposed to COVID-19, were actively infected with it, or had recovered from it provided the deeply sampled blood TCRbeta repertoires that made up the dataset. A freely available public database, intended as a resource for researchers studying the immune response to SARS-CoV-2, is where the repertoires were released. The samples were drawn from two sources: the first 160 participants of the ongoing ImmuneRACE study, and 1,000 to 1,500 subjects contributed by 6 global collaborators. A de-identified subject ID, COVID-19 status, age in years and sex were almost always included in the sample metadata. Where available, HLA class I and class II types were taken from metadata supplied by the sample provider and were not determined by assay-based typing.

What the research found in general, with its limitations: The quantity of clinical and demographic metadata differed by source and by participant and was supplied without curation.

The collaborating institutions used their own protocols to collect whole blood in K2EDTA tubes. For TCRbeta analysis, collaborators shipped samples in one of three forms: frozen whole blood, isolated PBMCs, or DNA extracted from either of those sample types. Notes on this clone: No antigen is known for it. Base qualities are missing; no much larger clone stands one base away.

The immunoSEQ Assay, a bias-controlled multiplex PCR, was used to amplify TCRbeta CDR3 regions from genomic DNA. On the authors' methods: The number of nucleated cells in each sample was estimated from the amplification of reference gene primers within the assay. Sequence reads were collapsed and filtered to measure the absolute abundance of every unique TCRbeta CDR3 rearrangement. For each sample, productive Simpson clonality was calculated by taking the square root of Simpson's diversity index across productive rearrangements. TCRdb mirrors the immuneACCESS table, restricted to in-frame sequences. Some clones are absent from its copies; in checked studies, under half trace to an unresolved V gene, and the reason for the others is unknown. Clone size and the V and J calls come from that table; the DNA yielded D and trimming. For this sample there are roughly 170,000 clones; roughly nine tenths appear just once. In total, the top ten clones hold 20% of the sample.

The CDR3 numbers 16 residues from cysteine through phenylalanine. Just CDR3 DNA is preserved here, 48 bases in frame from base 1. Germline trimming: 0 bases from V, 1 base from J; junction bases outside gene matches: 6. CDR1 and CDR2, looked up from the germline V gene, are SGHRS and YFSETQ. This clonotype originated in a man in his sixties or seventies with active or convalescent COVID-19. The chain was built from TRBV5-1 and TRBJ1-1, with 7 bases in between that match TRBD1. The sample was peripheral blood. For the CDR3, the sequence is CASSLGVNRGNTEAFF. The DNA reads as follows: TGCGCCAGCAGCTTGGGGGTGAACAGGGGGAACACTGAAGCTTTCTTT.